This TCR beta chain was obtained from a study of blood T cell repertoires in COVID-19 (dated by TCRdb to 2019 to 2021). Regarding the complete study: Samples from collaborators originated in the United States, Italy and Spain and spanned both the acute and convalescent phases of COVID-19. The material from the prospective study consisted of cDNA or gDNA derived from T cells, B-cell-depleted T cells, or PBMCs. The dataset comprised deeply sampled blood TCRbeta repertoires from subjects exposed to, actively infected with, or recovered from COVID-19. The repertoires were released in a freely available public database intended as a resource for research on the immune response to SARS-CoV-2. Samples came from the ongoing ImmuneRACE study (first 160 participants) plus 1,254 subjects from 6 global collaborators. The sample metadata nearly always contained a de-identified subject ID, COVID-19 status, age in years and sex. Where available, HLA class I and class II types were taken from metadata supplied by the sample provider and were not determined by assay-based typing.

TCRbeta CDR3 regions were amplified from genomic DNA by means of the immunoSEQ Assay, a bias-controlled multiplex PCR. The paper's data handling went like this. The number of nucleated cells in each sample was estimated by amplification of reference gene primers within the assay. To quantify the absolute abundance of each unique TCRbeta CDR3 rearrangement, sequence reads were collapsed and filtered. For each sample, productive Simpson clonality was calculated by taking the square root of Simpson's diversity index across productive rearrangements. As stored in TCRdb, this immuneACCESS dataset retains in-frame rearrangements with V and J assigned. A fraction of the clones does not appear; measured against another copy, unresolved V genes explain less than half of the discrepancy, and the remainder lacks a known reason. That table is the source of V, J and clone size, and D and trimming were worked out from the DNA. For this sample the table gives 150,000 to 200,000 clones, of which approximately 86% were detected only once. The ten biggest clones cover 9.8% of the sample.

A note on this clone: Its cognate antigen has yet to be identified. The record has no base qualities; no much larger clone is one base away.

Whole blood was collected in K2EDTA tubes by collaborating institutions according to the institutions' own protocols. For TCRbeta analysis, collaborator samples were shipped as frozen whole blood, as isolated PBMCs, or as DNA extracted from either sample type. What the authors observed across the whole study: The quantity of clinical and demographic metadata differed by source and by participant and was supplied without curation.

Sequenced material: peripheral blood. This TCR was sampled from a woman aged 80 or older with acute or convalescent COVID-19.

The CDR3: CASSVKAVISGYGYTF. The nucleotide sequence is TGTGCCAGCAGCGTCAAGGCGGTCATCTCGGGCTATGGCTACACCTTC. The V and J genes are TRBV9 and TRBJ1-2; the D segment cannot be called with confidence. Including the terminal cysteine and phenylalanine, the CDR3 comprises 16 residues. Just the 48-base CDR3 DNA is kept, in frame starting at base 1. As encoded in the germline V gene, CDR1 is SGDLS while CDR2 is YYNGEE. A distance of 18 bases separates the germline ends of V and J, which lose 2 bases and 4 bases respectively.